This TCR beta chain appears in the sequencing data of a study of shared clonotypes between healthy human individuals. For the study at large: Researchers assigned three CD4 naive, three CD4 memory, two CD8 naive and one CD8 memory plate to each donor. General study points: Generally, naive subsets (rather than memory subsets) showed larger estimated richness.

The CDR3 is made up of 17 amino acids. The trim removed 5 bases at V and 2 bases at J, leaving 9 bases unmatched. CDR1 is SGHTA and CDR2 is FQGNSA in the germline V gene. Donors, without exception, were Caucasian adults residing in Nashville, Tennessee. The method was immunoSEQ multiplex PCR; TCRdb's version includes in-frame clones alone and lacks a portion of them. The sample has about 2 million clones, roughly 94% seen once. Worth noting for this clone: No antigen is known for it.

What was sequenced was naive CD4+ T cells sorted from blood. Subset denoted: CD45RA+ positively selected. This receptor was identified in a man aged 18-30 years in good health. The rearrangement links TRBV7-2 to TRBJ2-5; TRBD2 aligns across 12 bases. This CDR3 is CASSRFWTSGAQETQYF. CDR3 in DNA: TGTGCCAGCAGCCGCTTCTGGACTAGCGGGGCTCAAGAGACCCAGTACTTC.